The sequence of this T cell receptor beta chain was determined in a study of T cell repertoires in cytomegalovirus infection. Study-level information: The authors relied on CMV epitopes, both recently identified HLA-C-restricted and well-studied HLA-B-restricted. Study results and limitations: Cumulative public TCR beta family frequency identified CMV carriers with the relevant HLA.

TCRdb re-called the reads through MiXCR, storing one row per CDR3 protein. Among about 830,000 distinct CDR3 sequences, less than 35% were seen once, and the ten largest hold around an eighth. Deletions cut 4 bases from V and 5 bases from J, with 15 bases between. The CDR3 runs 14 residues. The germline V gene has CDR1 SGHRS and CDR2 YFSETQ. This clonotype was observed a few times. Its antigen is not identified. The material sequenced was cultured CD8+ T cells from PBMCs, taken from culture after CMV antigen stimulation. The chain employs TRBV5-1 and TRBJ2-5; D remains ambiguous. This clonotype was obtained from a human donor in good health (CMV status not recorded). Some clones in this sample may be carry-over from other donors' samples. In nucleotides, the CDR3 is TGCGCCAGCAGCGGCGGCGGCAGTTTGGAGACCCAGTACTTC. It is translated as CASSGGGSLETQYF.